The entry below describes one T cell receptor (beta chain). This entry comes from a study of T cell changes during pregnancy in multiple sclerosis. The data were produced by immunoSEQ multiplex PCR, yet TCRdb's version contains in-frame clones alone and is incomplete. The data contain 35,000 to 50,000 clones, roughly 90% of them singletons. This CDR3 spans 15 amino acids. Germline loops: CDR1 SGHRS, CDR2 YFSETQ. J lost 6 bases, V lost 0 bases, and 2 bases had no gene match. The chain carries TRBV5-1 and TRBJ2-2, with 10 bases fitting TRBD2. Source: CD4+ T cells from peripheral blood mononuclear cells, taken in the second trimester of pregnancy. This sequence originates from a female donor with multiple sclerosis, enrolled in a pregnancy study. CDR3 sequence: CASSLASGRPGELFF. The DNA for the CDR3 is TGCGCCAGCAGCTTGGCTAGCGGGAGACCCGGGGAGCTGTTTTTT.